The 26 T cell receptor beta chains given below trace back to one sample, sequenced in a study of T cells expressing NK-cell markers. TCRdb reanalyzed the 5' RACE reads, giving one entry per CDR3 protein sequence and no DNA. The sample table sets out about 170,000 distinct CDR3 sequences. Material: blood T cells: a sorted CD56 or NKG2C T cell subset, CD4+ or CD8+ T cells, or bulk PBMC T cells (not recorded which). These receptors were obtained from a man between 18 and 69 years old in good health.

V usage is TRBV11-2 and J usage is TRBJ2-5; TCRdb gives TRBD1 as the D gene, but with no DNA this cannot be confirmed. The CDR3 consists of 16 residues. CDR1 SGHAT and CDR2 FQNNGV come from the germline V gene. CDR3 loop: CASSVPPGAYQETQYF.

The V gene is TRBV10-3, the J gene TRBJ2-5. The CDR3 contains 13 residues. The V gene's germline CDR1 is ENHRY and CDR2 SYGVKD. CDR3 residues: CAISEGVQETQYF.

This sequence joins TRBV12-5 and TRBJ2-5; lacking DNA, the TRBD1 call made by TCRdb goes unchecked. The CDR3 has 14 amino acids. CDR1 is LGHNT and CDR2 is FRNRAP in the germline V gene. The CDR3 sequence: CASGLSWDMETQYF.

This sequence joins TRBV5-1 and TRBJ2-1. Germline CDR1 and CDR2: SGHRS and YFSETQ. The CDR3 extends over 15 amino acids. CDR3: CASSLPGSSYNEQFF. Combining the CDR3 with reference TRBV5-1 and TRBJ2-1 gives the whole variable domain KAGVTQTPRYLIKTRGQQVTLSCSPISGHRSVSWYQQTPGQGLQFLFEYFSETQRNKGNFPGRFSGRQFSNSRSEMNVSTLELGDSALYLCASSLPGSSYNEQFFGPGTRLTVL.

The chain uses TRBV7-9 and TRBJ1-4. CDR3 length: 14 amino acids. Germline V CDR1 and CDR2: SEHNR, FQNEAQ (reference sequence). CDR3 residues: CASSLMQGPKNCFF.

The chain recombines TRBV15 with TRBJ2-1; TCRdb outputs TRBD1, but without DNA this stays unchecked. Germline values: CDR1 LNHNV, CDR2 YYDKDF (reference sequence). The CDR3 has 17 amino acids. The CDR3 reads CASSRDRGPPTRDEQFF.

The rearrangement links TRBV9 to TRBJ2-7; TCRdb reports TRBD1, a call that lacks DNA to check it against. The CDR3 length is 14 residues. Per the germline V gene, CDR1 is SGDLS and CDR2 is YYNGEE. This chain's CDR3 is CASSVGDHSGEQYF.

V is TRBV28 and J is TRBJ2-5; TCRdb's D gene call, TRBD2, goes unchecked for lack of DNA. The germline CDR1 and CDR2 sequences are MDHEN and SYDVKM. The CDR3 has 16 amino acids. The CDR3 here is CASSLPSGGAPETQYF.

The chain recombines TRBV20-1 with TRBJ2-7; TCRdb's D call of TRBD2 is untestable without DNA. The CDR3 is made up of 14 amino acids. Germline CDR1 is DFQATT and CDR2 is SNEGSKA (reference sequence). This CDR3 reads CSARGLAGLDEQYF.

This sequence joins TRBV19 and TRBJ2-2; as DNA is missing, the TRBD2 call by TCRdb cannot be tested. The germline V gene encodes CDR1 LNHDA and CDR2 SQIVND (reference sequence). This CDR3 spans 18 amino acids. The CDR3 protein is CASLYRGALAARTGELFF.

The CDR3: CASRPLGGISYNEQFF. This sequence joins TRBV2 and TRBJ2-1; TCRdb selects TRBD1, and the lack of DNA leaves this call unchecked. Germline V CDR1 and CDR2: SNHLY, FYNNEI. CDR3 length equals 16 residues. Full variable domain (rest looked up from reference TRBV2 and TRBJ2-1): EPEVTQTPSHQVTQMGQEVILRCVPISNHLYFYWYRQILGQKVEFLVSFYNNEISEKSEIFDDQFSVERPDGSNFTLKIRSTKLEDSAMYFCASRPLGGISYNEQFFGPGTRLTVL.

V and J are TRBV6-5 and TRBJ2-7; the TCRdb call, TRBD1, lacks DNA for checking. The CDR3 has 15 residues. Germline V gene lookup returns CDR1 MNHEY and CDR2 SVGAGI. This chain's CDR3 is CASSCRDAGSYEQYF.

This chain uses TRBV15 with TRBJ2-7; TCRdb lists TRBD1, though no DNA is available to test this call. Germline lookup yields CDR1 LNHNV and CDR2 YYDKDF (reference sequence). The CDR3 extends over 16 amino acids. CDR3 region: CATSRAATGTSYEQYF.

The rearrangement uses TRBV18 and TRBJ1-5; TCRdb proposes TRBD1, but this gene call is untestable without DNA. The V gene's germline CDR1 is KGHSH and CDR2 LQKENI. The CDR3 loop spans 14 amino acids. This CDR3 reads CASSLDRINQPQHF.

This chain joins TRBV6-5 and TRBJ1-6. The germline gives CDR1 MNHEY, CDR2 SVGAGI. The CDR3 consists of 15 residues. The CDR3 spells CASSYNDQQNSPLHF.

The chain recombines TRBV7-6 with TRBJ2-1; as DNA is missing, the TRBD1 call by TCRdb cannot be tested. Germline-derived CDR1 and CDR2 are SGHVS and FNYEAQ. This CDR3 comprises 12 residues. The CDR3 spells CASSLAGAEQFF.

The chain couples TRBV14 to TRBJ1-2; the TRBD1 assignment by TCRdb is unverifiable without DNA. Germline V gene data show CDR1 as SGHDN and CDR2 as FVKESK. This CDR3 comprises 16 residues. The chain's CDR3 is CASSQDLAGADYGYTF.

The chain is built from TRBV14 and TRBJ1-2. The CDR3 has 15 amino acids. Germline-derived CDR1 and CDR2 are SGHDN and FVKESK. The CDR3 loop is CASSQVSGSNYGYTF.

J is TRBJ2-7 and V is TRBV2; no DNA is available, so the TRBD2 call from TCRdb remains unchecked. Germline CDR1 reads SNHLY; CDR2 reads FYNNEI. This CDR3 is 15 amino acids long. CDR3 loop: CASSEALRSRDEQYF.

This chain uses TRBV2 with TRBJ1-6; with no DNA, the TCRdb D assignment of TRBD1 cannot be verified. Germline CDR1 reads SNHLY; CDR2 reads FYNNEI. The CDR3 runs to 17 residues. The CDR3 protein is CASSEAPGQIDNSPLHF.

The chain is built from TRBV6-1 and TRBJ2-7; TCRdb outputs TRBD2, but without DNA this stays unchecked. CDR3 length equals 14 residues. Germline V gene lookup returns CDR1 MNHNS and CDR2 SASEGT. CDR3 region: CASSASSGASEQYF.

The V gene is TRBV2, the J gene TRBJ1-2; the TRBD1 assignment by TCRdb is unverifiable without DNA. The CDR3 extends over 11 amino acids. Germline CDR1 SNHLY, CDR2 FYNNEI. The CDR3 here is CASSRSGGYTF.

The chain combines TRBV3-1 with TRBJ2-3; the TRBD2 assignment by TCRdb is unverifiable without DNA. There are 15 residues in the CDR3. From germline, CDR1 is LGHDT and CDR2 YNNKEL (reference sequence). This CDR3 is CASRFSGGAIDTQYF.

The chain links TRBV20-1 to TRBJ2-7; the D gene TCRdb calls, TRBD1, cannot be checked with no DNA. The CDR3 totals 13 residues. Germline V gene sequence: CDR1 DFQATT, CDR2 SNEGSKA (reference sequence). The chain's CDR3 is CSASDRLNYEQYF.

This CDR3 is CASSPRLAGGPLSTDTQYF. This sequence joins TRBV7-8 and TRBJ2-3; without DNA, the TCRdb call of TRBD2 cannot be checked. Germline V gives CDR1 SGHVS, CDR2 FQNEAQ. The CDR3 contains 19 residues.

V is TRBV27 and J is TRBJ1-5. Germline V gene data show CDR1 as MNHEY and CDR2 as SMNVEV (reference sequence). There are 15 residues in the CDR3. CDR3 region: CASSLVAGLNQPQHF.